Sequencing of this T cell receptor (beta chain) was carried out in a study of blood T cell repertoires in COVID-19. Study in general: The United States, Italy and Spain provided the acute and convalescent COVID-19 samples. PBMCs, B-cell-depleted T cells, or T cells provided the cDNA or gDNA that made up the material.

Trimming stripped 5 bases from V and 0 bases from J, with 8 bases between. Germline loops: CDR1 LNHNV, CDR2 YYDKDF (reference sequence). The CDR3 is made up of 15 amino acids. Per the study methods: Cell counts per sample came from amplifying reference gene primers. Libraries were prepared by immunoSEQ multiplex PCR; TCRdb keeps only in-frame clonotypes and omits some of them. That table is the source of V, J and clone size, and D and trimming were worked out from the DNA. The sample contains 210,000 or so clones, around 84% of which appear only once. Specimen: peripheral blood. V is TRBV15 and J is TRBJ2-6; D unresolved. This TCR came from a woman aged 80 or over with active or convalescent COVID-19. The CDR3 DNA reads as TGTGCCACCAGCGGCCGATCCTCTGGGGCCAACGTCCTGACTTTC. Residues: CATSGRSSGANVLTF.